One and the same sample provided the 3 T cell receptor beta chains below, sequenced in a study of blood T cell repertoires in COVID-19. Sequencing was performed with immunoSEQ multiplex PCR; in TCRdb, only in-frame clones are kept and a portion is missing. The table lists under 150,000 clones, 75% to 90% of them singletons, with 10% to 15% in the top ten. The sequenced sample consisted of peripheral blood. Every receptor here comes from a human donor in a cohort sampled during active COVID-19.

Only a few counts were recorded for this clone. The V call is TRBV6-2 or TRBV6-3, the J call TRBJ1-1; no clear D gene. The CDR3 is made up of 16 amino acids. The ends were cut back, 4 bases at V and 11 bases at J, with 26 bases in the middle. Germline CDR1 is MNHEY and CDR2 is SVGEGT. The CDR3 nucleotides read TGTGCCAGCAGTTCGGGTTTTCGGAACACTGAAGCTGGGGCTTTCTTT. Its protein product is CASSSGFRNTEAGAFF.

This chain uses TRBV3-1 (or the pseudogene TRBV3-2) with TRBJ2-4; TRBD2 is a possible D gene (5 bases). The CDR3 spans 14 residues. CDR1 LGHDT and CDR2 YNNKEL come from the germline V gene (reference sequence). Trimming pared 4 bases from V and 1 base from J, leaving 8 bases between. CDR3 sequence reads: CASSPRTAKNIQYF. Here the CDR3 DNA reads TGTGCCAGCAGCCCCCGGACTGCCAAAAACATTCAGTACTTC.

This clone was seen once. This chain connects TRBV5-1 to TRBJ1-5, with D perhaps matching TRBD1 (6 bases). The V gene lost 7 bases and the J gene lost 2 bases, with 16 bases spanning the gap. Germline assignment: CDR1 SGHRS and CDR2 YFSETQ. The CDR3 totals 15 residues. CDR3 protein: CASAQGDYGNQPQHF. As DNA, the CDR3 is TGCGCCAGCGCACAGGGTGATTATGGCAATCAGCCCCAGCATTTT.